These 2 T cell receptor beta chains were sequenced from one sample in a study of T cells in Graves' hyperthyroidism and ophthalmopathy. Amplification yielded TCR beta CDR3 regions, with RNA transcripts as the source. A set of HTBI primers served as the primers for a first-round RT-PCR of the TCR CDR3. Each CDR3 protein gets one entry after TCRdb re-called the multiplex PCR reads with MiXCR. The data contain about 480,000 distinct CDR3 sequences, roughly 23% of them singletons. Sample: blood. All receptors derive from a woman aged 70-85 years with Graves' ophthalmopathy.

The table lists this clonotype with many counts. The chain has TRBV7-6 and TRBJ2-2; D ambiguous. Germline CDR1 SGHVS, CDR2 FNYEAQ. The length of the CDR3 is 15 residues. V was trimmed by 5 bases and J by 3 bases, leaving 13 bases between them. The CDR3 spells CASSPASSHTGELFF. Written as DNA, the CDR3 is TGTGCCAGCAGCCCGGCTAGTTCTCACACCGGGGAGCTGTTTTTT.

This clonotype was recorded a few times. The rearrangement uses TRBV11-2 and TRBJ1-4; a possible D gene is TRBD1 (6 bases). The CDR3 consists of 16 residues. The V gene's germline CDR1 is SGHAT and CDR2 FQNNGV. V was shortened by 1 base and J by 3 bases, with 12 bases between the two germline ends. The CDR3 region is CASSLGQGQSNEKLFF. The CDR3 DNA sequence: TGTGCCAGCAGCTTAGGGCAGGGGCAGTCTAATGAAAAACTGTTTTTT.